What follows are 10 T cell receptor beta chains derived from one specimen sequenced in a study of persistence of HIV-infected CD4 T cells. Anti-CD3/anti-CD28 beads served as a nonspecific positive control stimulus. Sorting of responding CD4+ T cells relied on upregulated CD40 ligand together with CD69. The immunoSEQ assay was version 4, run in survey mode. Repertoires were generated with immunoSEQ multiplex PCR, while TCRdb's copy carries only in-frame clones and drops some. Of about 40,000 clones in the sample, about 91% are singletons; the top ten hold roughly 1.3%. For these receptors, no antigen is known. This material consisted of CD4+ T cells sorted from PBMCs after approximately 19-hour stimulation, taken from a patient who received antiretroviral therapy. The receptor source for this set is an adult man with HIV who was CMV-seropositive.

This clone was detected once. The V call is TRBV5-1, the J call TRBJ1-3; the D gene is possibly TRBD1 (6 bases). V was trimmed by 3 bases and J by 0 bases, leaving 7 bases between them. CDR3 size: 14 residues. Germline V lookup: CDR1 SGHRS, CDR2 YFSETQ. The CDR3 DNA sequence: TGCGCCAGCAGCTCGACAGGCTCTGGAAACACCATATATTTT. It encodes CASSSTGSGNTIYF.

The genes are TRBV15 and TRBJ2-3; the match to TRBD2 covers 7 bases. J lost 5 bases, V lost 0 bases, and 8 bases had no gene match. CDR3 size: 16 residues. The germline gives CDR1 LNHNV, CDR2 YYDKDF (reference sequence). As DNA, the CDR3 is TGTGCCACCAGCAGAGAGGTGGGCGGGAGAAGAGATACGCAGTATTTT. Encoded protein: CATSREVGGRRDTQYF.

The V gene is TRBV6-6, the J gene TRBJ2-2; TRBD2 might be the D (6 bases). Germline V gives CDR1 MNHNY, CDR2 SVGAGI (reference sequence). This CDR3 spans 13 amino acids. The V end was cut by 11 bases, the J end by 3 bases, with 13 bases between. CDR3 protein: CASGGDYTGELFF. The CDR3 coding sequence is TGTGCCTCCGGCGGGGATTACACCGGGGAGCTGTTTTTT.

The gene calls are TRBV6-6 and TRBJ1-5; 9 bases are a match to TRBD1. The junction had 8 bases not matched to a gene; V was cut back by 6 bases and J by 2 bases. The germline V gene encodes CDR1 MNHNY and CDR2 SVGAGI (reference sequence). The CDR3 length is 16 residues. Here the CDR3 reads CASSLLRTGGNQPQHF. The CDR3 nucleotides read TGTGCCAGCAGCCTCCTCCGGACAGGGGGCAATCAGCCCCAGCATTTT.

V and J are TRBV7-2 and TRBJ1-1; TRBD1 is a possible D gene (5 bases). The germline CDR1 and CDR2 sequences are SGHTA and FQGNSA. V was shortened by 5 bases and J by 9 bases, with 22 bases between the two germline ends. The CDR3 is 15 residues long. The CDR3 loop reads CASSPDGAAGLKAFF. CDR3 DNA: TGTGCCAGCAGCCCCGATGGGGCCGCGGGTCTGAAAGCTTTCTTT.

The chain links TRBV7-9 to TRBJ2-1, with TRBD1 matching 9 bases. The germline V gene has CDR1 SEHNR and CDR2 FQNEAQ (reference sequence). V gave up 4 bases and J gave up 0 bases; unmatched junction bases: 13. The CDR3 spans 19 residues. CDR3 amino acids: CASSSRPGTGFSSYNEQFF. Written as DNA, the CDR3 is TGTGCCAGCAGCTCTCGTCCCGGGACAGGGTTCAGCTCCTACAATGAGCAGTTCTTC.

This chain joins TRBV27 and TRBJ2-7; 9 bases agree with TRBD1. V trimming: 8 bases; J trimming: 9 bases; junction bases outside the gene matches: 14. Germline CDR1 reads MNHEY; CDR2 reads SMNVEV (reference sequence). The CDR3 has 14 residues. CDR3 sequence: CASHRDRVSTSQYF. The CDR3 nucleotides are TGTGCCAGCCACCGGGACAGGGTTTCAACCTCGCAGTACTTC.

The CDR3 sequence: CASRQENTGELFF. In DNA form, the CDR3 reads TGTGCCAGCCGCCAAGAGAACACCGGGGAGCTGTTTTTT. The chain is built from TRBV12-3 or TRBV12-4 and TRBJ2-2, with D hard to call. Deletions cut 8 bases from V and 1 base from J, with 8 bases between. The CDR3 extends over 13 amino acids.

The V gene is TRBV5-8, the J gene TRBJ1-2; possible D gene TRBD1, 6 bases. V was pared by 0 bases and J by 8 bases, with 17 bases between. The CDR3 sequence is 15 residues long. The V gene's germline CDR1 is SGHTS and CDR2 YDEGEE. The CDR3 DNA sequence: TGTGCCAGCAGCTTGGATGGGGCCCGTGGGGGCGGCTACACCTTC. The encoded protein is CASSLDGARGGGYTF. The whole variable domain, filled in from reference TRBV5-8 and TRBJ1-2, reads EAGVTQSPTHLIKTRGQQATLRCSPISGHTSVYWYQQALGLGLQFLLWYDEGEERNRGNFPPRFSGRQFPNYSSELNVNALELEDSALYLCASSLDGARGGGYTFGSGTRLTVV.

This clone occurred a few times. The chain joins TRBV15 to TRBJ2-1, with D unclear. This CDR3 has 14 residues. The ends were cut back, 5 bases at V and 1 base at J, with 9 bases in the middle. Looked up from germline, CDR1 is LNHNV and CDR2 is YYDKDF (reference sequence). The chain's CDR3 is CATSYAGSYNEQFF. The CDR3, as DNA: TGTGCCACCAGCTACGCTGGTTCCTACAATGAGCAGTTCTTC.